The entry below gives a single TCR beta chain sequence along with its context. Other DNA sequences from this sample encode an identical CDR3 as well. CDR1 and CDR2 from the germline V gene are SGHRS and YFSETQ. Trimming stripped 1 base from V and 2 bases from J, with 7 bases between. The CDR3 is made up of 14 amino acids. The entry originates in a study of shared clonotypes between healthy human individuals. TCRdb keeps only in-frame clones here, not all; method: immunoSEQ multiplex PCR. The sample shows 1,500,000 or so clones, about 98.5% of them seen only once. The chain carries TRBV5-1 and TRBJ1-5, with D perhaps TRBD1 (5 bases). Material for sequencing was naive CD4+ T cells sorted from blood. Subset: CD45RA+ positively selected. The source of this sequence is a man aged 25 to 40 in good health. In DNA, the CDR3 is TGCGCCAGCAGCTTGACAGGACGCAATCAGCCCCAGCATTTT. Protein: CASSLTGRNQPQHF. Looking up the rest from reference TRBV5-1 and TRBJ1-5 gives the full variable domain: KAGVTQTPRYLIKTRGQQVTLSCSPISGHRSVSWYQQTPGQGLQFLFEYFSETQRNKGNFPGRFSGRQFSNSRSEMNVSTLELGDSALYLCASSLTGRNQPQHFGDGTRLSIL.